This T cell receptor beta chain was observed in a study of blood T cells in healthy people across ages. About the study: For every two T cells, template switching captured about one barcoded beta molecule. General study findings and limits: Per million T cells, TCR beta diversity dropped about linearly as age rose.

To note about this clonotype: Antigen specificity is unknown.

Together with a sample-barcoded 5' primer, a J-beta primer mix was included in a second PCR lasting about 7 to 11 cycles. Every cDNA molecule bore a tag from a template-switch adaptor containing 12 random nucleotides. TCRdb ran MiXCR on the 5' RACE reads and lists one entry per CDR3 protein. This sample has 780,000 or so distinct CDR3 sequences, with roughly three fifths found just once. Total RNA, at least 6 micrograms per sample, was extracted from PBMCs. Germline V CDR1 and CDR2: DFQATT, SNEGSKA (reference sequence). The CDR3 spans 12 residues. The V gene lost 3 bases and the J gene lost 11 bases, with 16 bases spanning the gap.

This receptor was identified in a man aged 35 to 55 in good health. The specimen was blood. The chain couples TRBV20-1 to TRBJ2-5, with D perhaps TRBD1 (7 bases). The CDR3 DNA follows: TGCAGTGCTAGGACAGGGAGGAATGAGCAGTACTTC. It codes for CSARTGRNEQYF.